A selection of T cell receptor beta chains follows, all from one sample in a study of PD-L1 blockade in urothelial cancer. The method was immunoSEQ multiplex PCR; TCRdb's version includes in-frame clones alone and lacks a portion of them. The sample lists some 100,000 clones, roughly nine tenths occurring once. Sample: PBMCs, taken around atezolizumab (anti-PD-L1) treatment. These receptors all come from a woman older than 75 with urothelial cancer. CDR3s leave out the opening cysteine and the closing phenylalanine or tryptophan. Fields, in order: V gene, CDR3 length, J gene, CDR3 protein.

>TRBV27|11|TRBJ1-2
ASSPQGYGGYT
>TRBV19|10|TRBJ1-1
ASILPGGRAF
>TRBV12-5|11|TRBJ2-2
ASGLGVTGELF
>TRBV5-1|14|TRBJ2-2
ASSLALAGVTGELF
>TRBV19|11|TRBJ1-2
ASSQPGDYGYT
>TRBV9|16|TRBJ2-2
ASSVDRAGAENAGELF
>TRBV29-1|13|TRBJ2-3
SGQGGRGRTDTQY
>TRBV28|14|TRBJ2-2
ASSLERAPNTGELF
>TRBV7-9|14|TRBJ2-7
ASSSGGQGLSYEQY
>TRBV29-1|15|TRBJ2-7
SVEQSAPGTGFREQY